The 4 T cell receptor beta chains reported below all come from one sample, sequenced in a study of beta chain features in type 1 diabetes (dated 2018 in TCRdb). Receptor libraries were prepared by the immunoSEQ multiplex PCR assay. All of the isolated RNA was reverse transcribed with the High Capacity cDNA Reverse Transcription Kit, so expressed TCRB transcripts were sequenced. Sourced from immuneACCESS, this table was stored by TCRdb with only in-frame sequences that have V and J called. A share of the clones is absent; for the studies checked, an unresolved V gene accounts for under half, and the remainder has no known explanation. The sample table contains roughly 450,000 clones; only one count was recorded for 9.5% to 12% of them. 0.045% to 0.06% of the sample is in the top ten clones. Material for sequencing was naive CD4+ T cells from blood. Reading the label with the study, this specimen's cell subset or site is: true naive CD4+ T cells. Every receptor here comes from a woman in her late teens or twenties in good health.

The table lists this clone with a few counts. The chain links TRBV7-2 to TRBJ2-3; the match to TRBD2 covers 13 bases. Trimming took 5 bases from V and 13 from J; bases not matched to a gene: 9. Germline V gene sequence: CDR1 SGHTA, CDR2 FQGNSA. The CDR3 has 14 residues. CDR3: CASSPTSGGASEYF. CDR3 nucleotides: TGTGCCAGCAGCCCCACTAGCGGGGGGGCCTCTGAGTATTTT.

This clone was seen a few times. This chain joins TRBV30 and TRBJ2-1; D perhaps matches TRBD1 (5 bases). There are 15 residues in the CDR3. Trimming took 0 bases from V and 9 from J, leaving 18 bases between them. CDR1 is GTSNPN and CDR2 is SVGIG in the germline V gene (reference sequence). For the CDR3, the DNA is TGTGCCTGGAGTGTACTAAGGTCAGGGAAGGGTGAGCAGTTCTTC. This codes for CAWSVLRSGKGEQFF.

The chain employs TRBV5-1 and TRBJ2-5; D gene ambiguous. The V end lost 0 bases, the J end lost 3 bases, and 9 bases lay between the germline ends. The CDR3 spans 14 residues. CDR1 and CDR2 (germline): SGHRS, YFSETQ. CDR3 DNA sequence: TGCGCCAGCAGCTTGGTTGGGTCAGAAGAGACCCAGTACTTC. This encodes CASSLVGSEETQYF.

The chain couples TRBV7-8 to TRBJ2-5, with a possible D match to TRBD1 (6 bases). This CDR3 region has 15 residues. Per the germline V gene, CDR1 is SGHVS and CDR2 is FQNEAQ. The ends were cut back, 5 bases at V and 1 base at J, with 14 bases in the middle. The CDR3 reads CASSPRTAVQETQYF. The CDR3, as DNA: TGTGCCAGCAGCCCTCGGACAGCAGTCCAAGAGACCCAGTACTTC.